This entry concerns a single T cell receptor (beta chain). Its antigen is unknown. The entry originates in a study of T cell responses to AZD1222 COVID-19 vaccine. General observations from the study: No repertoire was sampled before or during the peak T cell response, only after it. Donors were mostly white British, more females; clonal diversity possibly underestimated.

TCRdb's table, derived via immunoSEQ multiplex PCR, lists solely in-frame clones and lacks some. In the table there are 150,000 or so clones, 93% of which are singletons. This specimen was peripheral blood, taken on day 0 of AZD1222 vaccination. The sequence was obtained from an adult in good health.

CDR3 in DNA: TGTGCCTGGAGCTTGGGGGCAGATACGCAGTATTTT. Translating it yields CAWSLGADTQYF. The V gene is TRBV30, the J gene TRBJ2-3; D may match TRBD1 or TRBD2 (5 bases each). Deletions cut 3 bases from V and 4 bases from J, with 8 bases between. The CDR3 length is 12 residues. CDR1 is GTSNPN, CDR2 SVGIG, per germline (reference sequence). Complete variable domain (other parts from reference TRBV30 and TRBJ2-3): SQTIHQWPATLVQPVGSPLSLECTVEGTSNPNLYWYRQAAGRGLQLLFYSVGIGQISSEVPQNLSASRPQDRQFILSSKKLLLSDSGFYLCAWSLGADTQYFGPGTRLTVL.